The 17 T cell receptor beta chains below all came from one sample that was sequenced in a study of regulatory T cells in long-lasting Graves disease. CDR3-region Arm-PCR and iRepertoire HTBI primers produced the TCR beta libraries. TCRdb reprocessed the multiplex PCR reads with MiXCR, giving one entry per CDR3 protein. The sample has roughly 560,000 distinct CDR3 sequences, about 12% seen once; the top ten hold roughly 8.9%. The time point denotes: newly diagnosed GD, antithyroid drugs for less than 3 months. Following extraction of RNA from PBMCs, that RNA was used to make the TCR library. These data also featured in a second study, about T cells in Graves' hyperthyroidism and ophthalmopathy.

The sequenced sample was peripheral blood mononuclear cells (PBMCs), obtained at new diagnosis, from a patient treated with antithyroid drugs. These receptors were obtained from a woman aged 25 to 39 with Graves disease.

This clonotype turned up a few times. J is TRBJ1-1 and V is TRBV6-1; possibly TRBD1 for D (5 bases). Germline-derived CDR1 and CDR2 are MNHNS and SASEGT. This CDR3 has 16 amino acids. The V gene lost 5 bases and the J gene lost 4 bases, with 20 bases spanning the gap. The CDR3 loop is CASSLASGSSITEAFF. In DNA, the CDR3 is TGTGCCAGCAGTCTTGCGTCAGGGTCCTCTATCACTGAAGCTTTCTTT.

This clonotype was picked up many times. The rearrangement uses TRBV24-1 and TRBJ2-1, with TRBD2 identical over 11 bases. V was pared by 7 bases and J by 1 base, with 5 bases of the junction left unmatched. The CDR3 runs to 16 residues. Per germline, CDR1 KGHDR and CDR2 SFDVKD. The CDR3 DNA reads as TGTGCCACCAGCGAGACTAGCGGGAAGTCCTACAATGAGCAGTTCTTC. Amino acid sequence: CATSETSGKSYNEQFF.

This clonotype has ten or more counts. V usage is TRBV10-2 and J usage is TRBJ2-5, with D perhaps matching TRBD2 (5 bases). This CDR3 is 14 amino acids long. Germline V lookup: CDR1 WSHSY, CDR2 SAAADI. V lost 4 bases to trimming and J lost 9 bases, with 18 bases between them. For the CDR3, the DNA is TGCGCCAGCAGTGGGGTGGAACCTCTGAGGGCCCAGTACTTC. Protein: CASSGVEPLRAQYF.

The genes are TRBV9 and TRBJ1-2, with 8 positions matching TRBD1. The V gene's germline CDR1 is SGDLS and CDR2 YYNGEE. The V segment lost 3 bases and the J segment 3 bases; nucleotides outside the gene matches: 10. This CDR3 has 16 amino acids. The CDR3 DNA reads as TGTGCCAGCAGCGAGGGAATACAGGGGGACTACTATGGCTACACCTTC. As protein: CASSEGIQGDYYGYTF.

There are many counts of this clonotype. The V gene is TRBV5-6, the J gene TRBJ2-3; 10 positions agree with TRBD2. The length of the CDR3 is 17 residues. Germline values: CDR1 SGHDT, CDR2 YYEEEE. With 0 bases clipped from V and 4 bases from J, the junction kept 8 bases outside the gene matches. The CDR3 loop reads CASSLADSGRASDTQYF. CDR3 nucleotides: TGTGCCAGCAGCTTGGCGGACAGCGGGAGGGCCTCAGATACGCAGTATTTT. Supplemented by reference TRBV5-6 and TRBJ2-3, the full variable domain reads DAGVTQSPTHLIKTRGQQVTLRCSPKSGHDTVSWYQQALGQGPQFIFQYYEEEERQRGNFPDRFSGHQFPNYSSELNVNALLLGDSALYLCASSLADSGRASDTQYFGPGTRLTVL.

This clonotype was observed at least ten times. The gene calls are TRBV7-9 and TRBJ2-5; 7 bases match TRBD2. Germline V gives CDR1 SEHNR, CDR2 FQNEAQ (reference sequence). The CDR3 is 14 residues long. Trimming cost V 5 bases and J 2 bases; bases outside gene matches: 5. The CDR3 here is CASSRISGQETQYF. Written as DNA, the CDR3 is TGTGCCAGCAGCCGTATTAGCGGGCAAGAGACCCAGTACTTC.

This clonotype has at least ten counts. The CDR3: CASRGQGDNQPQHF. CDR3 DNA sequence: TGTGCCAGCAGGGGACAGGGGGACAATCAGCCCCAGCATTTT. The chain uses TRBV2 and TRBJ1-5; 11 bases agree with TRBD1. After removal of 6 bases from V and 3 bases from J, the junction contained 1 base not matched to a gene. In germline, CDR1 is SNHLY, CDR2 FYNNEI. CDR3 length equals 14 residues.

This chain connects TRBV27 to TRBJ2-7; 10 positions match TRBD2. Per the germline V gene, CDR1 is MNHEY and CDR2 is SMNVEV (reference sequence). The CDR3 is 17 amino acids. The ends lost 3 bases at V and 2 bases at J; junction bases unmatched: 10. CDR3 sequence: CASSLSWRLAGTYEQYF. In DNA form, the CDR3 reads TGTGCCAGCAGTTTGTCCTGGCGACTAGCGGGCACCTACGAGCAGTACTTC.

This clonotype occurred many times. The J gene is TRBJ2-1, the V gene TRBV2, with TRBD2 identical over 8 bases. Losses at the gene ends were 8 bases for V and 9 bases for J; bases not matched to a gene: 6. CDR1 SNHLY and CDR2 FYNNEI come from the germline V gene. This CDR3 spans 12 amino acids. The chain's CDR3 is CASETSETEQFF. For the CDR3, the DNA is TGTGCCAGCGAGACTAGCGAGACTGAGCAGTTCTTC.

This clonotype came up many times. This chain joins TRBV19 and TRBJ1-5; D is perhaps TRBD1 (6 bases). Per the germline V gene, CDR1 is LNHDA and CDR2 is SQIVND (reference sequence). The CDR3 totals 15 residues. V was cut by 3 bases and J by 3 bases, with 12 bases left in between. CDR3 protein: CASSIEGQDNQPQHF. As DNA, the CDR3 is TGTGCCAGTAGTATTGAGGGACAAGACAATCAGCCCCAGCATTTT.

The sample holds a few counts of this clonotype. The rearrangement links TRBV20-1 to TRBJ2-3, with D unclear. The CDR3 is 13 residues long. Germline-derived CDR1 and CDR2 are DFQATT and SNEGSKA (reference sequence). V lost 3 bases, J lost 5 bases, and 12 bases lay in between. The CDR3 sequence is CSARRFPGDTQYF. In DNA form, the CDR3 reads TGCAGTGCTAGGCGATTTCCTGGAGATACGCAGTATTTT.

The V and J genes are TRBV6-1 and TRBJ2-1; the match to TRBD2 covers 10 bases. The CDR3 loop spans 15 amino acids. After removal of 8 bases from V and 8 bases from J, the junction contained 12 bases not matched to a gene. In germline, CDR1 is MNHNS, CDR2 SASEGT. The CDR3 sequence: CASSGPAGGRDEQFF. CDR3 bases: TGTGCCAGCTCGGGACCAGCGGGAGGGCGGGATGAGCAGTTCTTC.

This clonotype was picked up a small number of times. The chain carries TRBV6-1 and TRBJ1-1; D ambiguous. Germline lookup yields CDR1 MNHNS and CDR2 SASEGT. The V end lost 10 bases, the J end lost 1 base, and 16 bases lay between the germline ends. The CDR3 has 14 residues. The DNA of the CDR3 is TGTGCCACCAGACCTTTCCTGCAGAACACTGAAGCTTTCTTT. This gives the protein CATRPFLQNTEAFF.

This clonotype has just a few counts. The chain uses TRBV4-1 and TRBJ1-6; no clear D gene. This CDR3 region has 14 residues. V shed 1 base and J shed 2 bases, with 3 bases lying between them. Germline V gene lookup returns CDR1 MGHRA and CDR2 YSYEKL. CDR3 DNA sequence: TGCGCCAGCAGCCAAGGGACCTATAATTCACCCCTCCACTTT. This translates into CASSQGTYNSPLHF.

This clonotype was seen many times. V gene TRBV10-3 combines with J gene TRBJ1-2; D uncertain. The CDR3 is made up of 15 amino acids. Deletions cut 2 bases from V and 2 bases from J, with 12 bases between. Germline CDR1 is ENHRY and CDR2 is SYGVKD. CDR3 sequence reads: CAISEIVTLNYGYTF. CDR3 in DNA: TGTGCCATCAGTGAGATAGTCACCCTAAACTATGGCTACACCTTC.

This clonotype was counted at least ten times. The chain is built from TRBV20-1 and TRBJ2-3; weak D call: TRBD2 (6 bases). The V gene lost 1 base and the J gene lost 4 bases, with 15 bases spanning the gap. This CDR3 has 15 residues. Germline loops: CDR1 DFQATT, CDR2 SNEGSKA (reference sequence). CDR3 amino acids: CSARGASVNPDTQYF. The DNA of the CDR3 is TGCAGTGCTAGAGGGGCTAGCGTCAATCCAGATACGCAGTATTTT.

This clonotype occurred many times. CDR3 residues: CASRRLAGVLEETQYF. The CDR3 nucleotides read TGTGCCAGTAGAAGACTAGCGGGAGTGCTTGAAGAGACCCAGTACTTC. J is TRBJ2-5 and V is TRBV19, with TRBD2 identical over 12 bases. This CDR3 is built from 16 residues. Losses at the gene ends were 6 bases for V and 3 bases for J; bases not matched to a gene: 8. CDR1 and CDR2 from the germline V gene are LNHDA and SQIVND (reference sequence).